Shown below are 16 T cell receptor beta chains from a single sample sequenced in a study of blood T cell repertoires in COVID-19. Using immunoSEQ multiplex PCR, the repertoire was profiled, and TCRdb retains in-frame clones only, with some absent. Of 170,000 or so clones listed, more than 85% are singletons. Sequencing used peripheral blood. All receptors derive from a man aged 40-49 years with active or convalescent COVID-19.

This clone has only a few counts. This chain links TRBV5-6 with TRBJ1-1; D is possibly TRBD1 (5 bases). V was cut by 1 base and J by 5 bases, with 15 bases left in between. Germline-derived CDR1 and CDR2 are SGHDT and YYEEEE. CDR3 length equals 15 residues. DNA of the CDR3: TGTGCCAGCAGCTTGTCTCCGGGGGGGAGAACTGAAGCTTTCTTT. The encoded protein is CASSLSPGGRTEAFF.

This chain links TRBV7-2 with TRBJ2-7, with D perhaps TRBD1 (7 bases). Germline lookup yields CDR1 SGHTA and CDR2 FQGNSA. V dropped 5 bases and J dropped 5 bases, with 19 bases sitting between them. This CDR3 has 15 residues. CDR3 sequence reads: CASSPPTGRKNEQYF. The CDR3 DNA follows: TGTGCCAGCAGCCCACCGACAGGGAGGAAGAACGAGCAGTACTTC. The full variable domain, in which reference TRBV7-2 and TRBJ2-7 provide the parts outside the CDR3, is GAGVSQSPSNKVTEKGKDVELRCDPISGHTALYWYRQSLGQGLEFLIYFQGNSAPDKSGLPSDRFSAERTGGSVSTLTIQRTQQEDSAVYLCASSPPTGRKNEQYFGPGTRLTVT.

The V and J genes are TRBV6-5 and TRBJ1-1; D is perhaps TRBD1 (5 bases). Germline loops: CDR1 MNHEY, CDR2 SVGAGI. The CDR3 contains 13 residues. Trimming removed 6 bases from V and 0 bases from J, with 8 bases in between. CDR3 sequence (DNA): TGTGCCAGCAGGACACAGGTGAACACTGAAGCTTTCTTT. This translates into CASRTQVNTEAFF.

This chain links TRBV30 with TRBJ1-1; 9 bases are a match to TRBD1. V shed 2 bases and J 7 bases; nucleotides not matched to a gene: 8. This CDR3 has 14 amino acids. CDR1 GTSNPN and CDR2 SVGIG come from the germline V gene (reference sequence). The CDR3 sequence is CAWSTGTGHFEAFF. For the CDR3, the DNA is TGTGCCTGGAGTACAGGGACAGGGCATTTTGAAGCTTTCTTT.

The V gene is TRBV5-1, the J gene TRBJ1-5, with 7 bases lining up with TRBD1. With 2 bases clipped from V and 4 bases from J, the junction kept 3 bases outside the gene matches. The CDR3 is made up of 14 amino acids. CDR1 and CDR2 from the germline V gene are SGHRS and YFSETQ. The CDR3 DNA sequence: TGCGCCAGCAGCTTAGAGGGGGCTAATCAGCCCCAGCATTTT. Protein: CASSLEGANQPQHF.

The chain links TRBV11-3 to TRBJ2-1; 10 positions agree with TRBD2. The junction had 4 bases not matched to a gene; V was cut back by 1 base and J by 4 bases. CDR3 length: 16 amino acids. Germline V gives CDR1 SGHNT, CDR2 YENEEA. Here the CDR3 DNA reads TGTGCCAGCAGCTTAGCCCCTAGCGGGGGTTACAATGAGCAGTTCTTC. Protein: CASSLAPSGGYNEQFF.

The CDR3 region is CASSSGHYEQYF. Here the CDR3 DNA reads TGCGCCAGCAGCTCGGGACACTACGAGCAGTACTTC. The V call is TRBV5-1, the J call TRBJ2-7, with a weak D call TRBD1 (6 bases). The CDR3 is 12 amino acids. The germline CDR1 and CDR2 sequences are SGHRS and YFSETQ. Between the trimmed V and J ends, which lost 3 bases and 3 bases, there was a span of 7 bases. The whole variable domain, filled in from reference TRBV5-1 and TRBJ2-7, reads KAGVTQTPRYLIKTRGQQVTLSCSPISGHRSVSWYQQTPGQGLQFLFEYFSETQRNKGNFPGRFSGRQFSNSRSEMNVSTLELGDSALYLCASSSGHYEQYFGPGTRLTVT.

The chain links TRBV4-1 to TRBJ1-4, with a possible D match to TRBD1 (6 bases). There are 16 residues in the CDR3. Germline loops: CDR1 MGHRA, CDR2 YSYEKL. V lost 4 bases to trimming and J lost 1 base, with 13 bases between them. The CDR3 bases are TGCGCCAGCAGCCCCCCTTCCAGGGGAACTAATGAAAAACTGTTTTTT. It specifies CASSPPSRGTNEKLFF.

The chain is built from TRBV15 and TRBJ1-5; D unclear. The germline gives CDR1 LNHNV, CDR2 YYDKDF (reference sequence). CDR3 length equals 14 residues. Trimming stripped 4 bases from V and 0 bases from J, with 7 bases between. The CDR3: CATSTSDSNQPQHF. The CDR3 coding sequence is TGTGCCACCAGCACATCAGATAGCAATCAGCCCCAGCATTTT.

The gene calls are TRBV28 and TRBJ1-2; 7 nucleotides line up with TRBD1. The CDR3 runs to 15 residues. With 4 bases clipped from V and 4 bases from J, the junction kept 9 bases outside the gene matches. The germline V gene has CDR1 MDHEN and CDR2 SYDVKM. The CDR3 sequence: CASSWTDRATYGYTF. The CDR3 nucleotides read TGTGCCAGCAGTTGGACAGACAGGGCCACCTATGGCTACACCTTC.

The chain is built from TRBV7-9 and TRBJ1-2; D ambiguous. V lost 2 bases and J 4 bases, leaving 8 bases between the germline ends. The CDR3 is 13 residues long. Germline V gives CDR1 SEHNR, CDR2 FQNEAQ (reference sequence). The CDR3 is CASSLSSLYGYTF. The CDR3 region has the DNA TGTGCCAGCAGCTTATCCTCCCTCTATGGCTACACCTTC.

The chain uses TRBV27 and TRBJ2-4, with TRBD1 identical over 9 bases. CDR1 and CDR2 from the germline V gene are MNHEY and SMNVEV (reference sequence). The CDR3 length is 23 residues. V was pared by 3 bases and J by 0 bases, with 24 bases of the junction left unmatched. The CDR3 here is CASSLGSGDPQGATFLAKNIQYF. Written as DNA, the CDR3 is TGTGCCAGCAGTTTGGGGTCTGGGGATCCACAGGGGGCCACCTTCCTAGCCAAAAACATTCAGTACTTC.

This clone was detected once. This rearrangement joins TRBV2 to TRBJ1-5; D is ambiguous. The length of the CDR3 is 14 residues. V was shortened by 6 bases and J by 1 base, with 10 bases between the two germline ends. CDR1 is SNHLY, CDR2 FYNNEI, per germline. Here the CDR3 reads CASRGGFSNQPQHF. In DNA, the CDR3 is TGTGCCAGCAGAGGAGGGTTCAGCAATCAGCCCCAGCATTTT.

The genes are TRBV5-1 and TRBJ2-3; 12 bases line up with TRBD2. The CDR3 runs 16 residues. The J segment lost 2 bases and the V segment lost 3 bases, leaving 4 bases of the junction unmatched. The germline gives CDR1 SGHRS, CDR2 YFSETQ. Here the CDR3 DNA reads TGCGCCAGCAGCTCTCGACTAGCGGGGGCCACAGATACGCAGTATTTT. It translates to CASSSRLAGATDTQYF.

The chain is built from TRBV12-3 or TRBV12-4 and TRBJ1-2, with a possible D match to TRBD1 (6 bases). The CDR3 length is 13 residues. Trimming shortened V by 6 bases and J by 4 bases, and 12 bases separated the two germline ends. The CDR3 coding sequence is TGTGCCAGCAGCCCACAGGGAACCTATGGCTACACCTTC. Encoded protein: CASSPQGTYGYTF.

The chain is built from TRBV9 and TRBJ1-1; TRBD1 is a possible D gene (5 bases). This CDR3 has 13 amino acids. CDR1 SGDLS and CDR2 YYNGEE come from the germline V gene. V was pared by 3 bases and J by 3 bases, with 9 bases between. In nucleotides, the CDR3 is TGTGCCAGCAGCGGGACGGGGGACACTGAAGCTTTCTTT. Translating gives CASSGTGDTEAFF.